Each of the 12 T cell receptor beta chains below was sequenced from the same sample in a study of shared clonotypes between healthy human individuals. Clones were read by immunoSEQ multiplex PCR, and TCRdb kept only the in-frame ones, dropping some. This sample yields approximately 640,000 clones, of which less than 95% are seen a single time; less than 40% belongs to the top ten. The sequencing sample was made of memory CD8+ T cells from PBMCs. The subset: CD45RO+ cells pooled with CCR7-negative TemRA cells. The origin of the receptors is a man aged 18 to 30 in good health. Some clones in this sample may be carry-over from other donors' samples.

V and J are TRBV7-9 and TRBJ2-2, with TRBD2 as a possible D gene (5 bases). The ends were cut back, 5 bases at V and 6 bases at J, with 19 bases in the middle. Germline V gives CDR1 SEHNR, CDR2 FQNEAQ (reference sequence). The CDR3 covers 16 residues. The CDR3 sequence: CASSTVRRAGPGELFF. In DNA form, the CDR3 reads TGTGCCAGCAGCACAGTCCGGCGGGCGGGCCCCGGGGAGCTGTTTTTT.

The chain employs TRBV4-1 and TRBJ1-5; perhaps TRBD1 as D (6 bases). V lost 0 bases, J lost 7 bases, and 16 bases lay in between. CDR1 and CDR2 (germline): MGHRA, YSYEKL. The length of the CDR3 is 16 residues. CDR3 protein: CASSQDPGAINQPQHF. DNA for the CDR3: TGCGCCAGCAGCCAAGATCCGGGGGCGATTAACCAGCCCCAGCATTTT.

This clone was counted a single time. The chain uses TRBV6-1 and TRBJ2-7, with D unresolved. Germline V lookup: CDR1 MNHNS, CDR2 SASEGT. The CDR3 spans 13 residues. V lost 7 bases and J lost 3, with 13 bases in between. Here the CDR3 DNA reads TGTGCCAGCATCCGCGATTCCTTCTACGAGCAGTACTTC. Protein: CASIRDSFYEQYF.

The chain is built from TRBV2 and TRBJ2-1, with 9 bases aligning to TRBD2. The ends lost 6 bases at V and 8 bases at J; junction bases unmatched: 11. The germline gives CDR1 SNHLY, CDR2 FYNNEI. The CDR3 has 15 residues. The CDR3 here is CASRTGTSPPHEQFF. CDR3 DNA sequence: TGTGCCAGCAGGACCGGGACTAGCCCACCGCATGAGCAGTTCTTC.

The chain is built from TRBV6-5 and TRBJ1-2; D is perhaps TRBD1 (5 bases). Trimming removed 3 bases at V and 8 bases at J, with 22 bases between. Germline values: CDR1 MNHEY, CDR2 SVGAGI. CDR3 length equals 16 residues. In nucleotides, the CDR3 is TGTGCCAGCAGTTATTCCGGGGGTCTCCAACTGTGGGGCTACACCTTC. Amino acids: CASSYSGGLQLWGYTF.

The rearrangement links TRBV7-9 to TRBJ2-7, with 9 bases lining up with TRBD2. This CDR3 contains 16 residues. Germline V gene lookup returns CDR1 SEHNR and CDR2 FQNEAQ (reference sequence). With 1 base clipped from V and 2 bases from J, the junction kept 6 bases outside the gene matches. The CDR3 here is CASSLEASGNPYEQYF. CDR3 DNA: TGTGCCAGCAGCTTAGAGGCTAGCGGGAACCCCTACGAGCAGTACTTC.

CDR3 sequence: CASKEPDSLTDTQYF. CDR3 nucleotides: TGTGCCAGCAAGGAGCCGGACAGCCTCACAGATACGCAGTATTTT. The V and J genes are TRBV2 and TRBJ2-3, with D perhaps TRBD1 (6 bases). Germline V gives CDR1 SNHLY, CDR2 FYNNEI. Trimming stripped 7 bases from V and 2 bases from J, with 16 bases between. CDR3 length: 15 residues.

V gene TRBV7-7 combines with J gene TRBJ2-1; 7 nucleotides agree with TRBD2. Germline V gives CDR1 SSHAT, CDR2 FNYEAQ (reference sequence). The CDR3 sequence is 15 residues long. V lost 3 bases and J lost 3; bases outside the gene matches: 5. DNA of the CDR3: TGTGCCAGCAGCTTTGAAAGGACTAGCTACAATGAGCAGTTCTTC. The encoded protein is CASSFERTSYNEQFF.

The chain has TRBV5-1 and TRBJ2-1, with D uncertain. Germline CDR1 and CDR2: SGHRS and YFSETQ. CDR3 length: 15 amino acids. V dropped 2 bases and J dropped 9 bases, with 18 bases sitting between them. In DNA, the CDR3 is TGCGCCAGCAGCTTAGTGGAAAACAGCAACGGTGAGCAGTTCTTC. Translation: CASSLVENSNGEQFF. Based on the CDR3 plus reference TRBV5-1 and TRBJ2-1, the full variable domain is KAGVTQTPRYLIKTRGQQVTLSCSPISGHRSVSWYQQTPGQGLQFLFEYFSETQRNKGNFPGRFSGRQFSNSRSEMNVSTLELGDSALYLCASSLVENSNGEQFFGPGTRLTVL.

CDR3 residues: CASSPLVGDSGTQYF. Written as DNA, the CDR3 is TGTGCCAGCAGTCCTCTTGTTGGGGACTCCGGGACCCAGTACTTC. The chain joins TRBV27 to TRBJ2-5; D may be TRBD2 (6 bases). The CDR3 spans 15 residues. CDR1 is MNHEY and CDR2 is SMNVEV in the germline V gene (reference sequence). V shed 5 bases and J shed 7 bases, with 20 bases lying between them.

V gene TRBV7-2 combines with J gene TRBJ2-1; D may be TRBD2 (6 bases). From germline, CDR1 is SGHTA and CDR2 FQGNSA. Trimming took off 8 bases at V and 0 bases at J, with 11 bases between the two ends. This CDR3 contains 14 residues. Here the CDR3 DNA reads TGTGCCAGCCAGAGGACTAACTCCTACAATGAGCAGTTCTTC. Its translation: CASQRTNSYNEQFF. The complete variable domain, with remaining parts taken from reference TRBV7-2 and TRBJ2-1, reads GAGVSQSPSNKVTEKGKDVELRCDPISGHTALYWYRQSLGQGLEFLIYFQGNSAPDKSGLPSDRFSAERTGGSVSTLTIQRTQQEDSAVYLCASQRTNSYNEQFFGPGTRLTVL.

This chain links TRBV28 with TRBJ2-1; D gene ambiguous. The germline V and J ends were trimmed by 6 bases and 9 bases, with 18 bases remaining between them. CDR1 MDHEN and CDR2 SYDVKM come from the germline V gene. The CDR3 loop spans 14 amino acids. This chain's CDR3 is CASRPYTPSGEQFF. The CDR3 nucleotides read TGTGCCAGCAGACCTTACACCCCATCGGGTGAGCAGTTCTTC. Based on the CDR3 plus reference TRBV28 and TRBJ2-1, the full variable domain is DVKVTQSSRYLVKRTGEKVFLECVQDMDHENMFWYRQDPGLGLRLIYFSYDVKMKEKGDIPEGYSVSREKKERFSLILESASTNQTSMYLCASRPYTPSGEQFFGPGTRLTVL.